This TCR beta chain appears in the sequencing data of a study of patients and donors after allogeneic stem cell transplantation. The V gene's germline CDR1 is LGHDT and CDR2 YNNKEL (reference sequence). V shed 1 base and J shed 6 bases, with 12 bases lying between them. CDR3 length equals 14 residues. Only a few counts were recorded for this clonotype. TCRdb re-analysed the RT-PCR reads in MiXCR, keeping a single row per CDR3 protein. The sample lists fewer than 250,000 distinct CDR3 sequences; 13% to 15% were seen once. This TCR was recovered from a human donor who was either an allogeneic HSCT recipient or a stem cell or donor lymphocyte infusion donor (not recorded which). It is not recorded whose cells these are; they may come from a transplant donor. The chain employs TRBV3-1 and TRBJ1-1; D is unresolved. The sample taken for sequencing was blood, either unsorted or a sorted T cell fraction (not recorded which). Written as DNA, the CDR3 is TGTGCCAGCAGCCAAGCAGGTCTTAAGGCTGAAGCTTTCTTT. Translating it yields CASSQAGLKAEAFF. Full variable domain (rest looked up from reference TRBV3-1 and TRBJ1-1): DTAVSQTPKYLVTQMGNDKSIKCEQNLGHDTMYWYKQDSKKFLKIMFSYNNKELIINETVPNRFSPKSPDKAHLNLHINSLELGDSAVYFCASSQAGLKAEAFFGQGTRLTVV.